A few counts support the clone carrying this T cell receptor beta chain. Its target is unknown. The sample is drawn from a study of T-cell memory formation after mild COVID-19. Study information: Largely, TCR clusters stayed within a single donor.

From the 5' RACE reads, TCRdb called clonotypes with MiXCR, one entry per CDR3 protein. This sample has 400,000 to 550,000 distinct CDR3 sequences, with more than 20% found just once. Trimming pared 1 base from V and 1 base from J, leaving 13 bases between. From germline, CDR1 is MGHRA and CDR2 YSYEKL. The CDR3 extends over 16 amino acids. Study-level findings and limits: Confirmation was lacking for SARS-CoV-2 specificity of second-wave clones that peaked on day 37. Clones that contracted from day 15 to 85 were balanced CD4/CD8, while later expanders leaned CD4+.

The chain carries TRBV4-1 and TRBJ2-5; the D call may be TRBD1 or TRBD2 (5 bases each). Material: PBMCs or a T cell subset sorted from them (not recorded which). The receptor was isolated from an adult woman who had mild COVID-19 (a few samples of this study predate the infection). Cell type and time point are not known. The CDR3 spells CASSQANGATQETQYF. In DNA, the CDR3 is TGCGCCAGCAGCCAAGCAAACGGGGCCACCCAAGAGACCCAGTACTTC.